This is a list of T cell receptor beta chains from one sample in a study of OX40 agonist ivuxolimab in advanced cancers. TCRdb keeps only in-frame clones here, not all; method: immunoSEQ multiplex PCR. The table lists about 54,000 clones, 85% to 95% of them singletons. The sequences come from CD4+ or CD8+ T cells sorted from blood, collected in a trial of the OX40 agonist ivuxolimab. These receptors came from an adult with an advanced solid tumor such as melanoma, head and neck, liver or kidney cancer. Each CDR3 is given with its conserved first and last residue. The size field is filled for only some rows; it gives once, few, many or a size class.

cdr3_length j_call clone_size v_call cdr3_aa
16 TRBJ2-1 NA TRBV2 CASSEAGLAGVYEQFF
11 TRBJ2-1 NA TRBV27 CASATYNEQFF
15 TRBJ2-1 NA TRBV6-5 CASRLLAGEYNEQFF
15 TRBJ2-1 NA TRBV4-1 CASSLSGGSYNEQFF
14 TRBJ1-2 NA TRBV6-5 CASSYSGGVYGYTF
15 TRBJ2-1 NA TRBV6-4 CASSLAGGLYNEQFF
15 TRBJ1-6 NA TRBV4-1 CASSQGRGRGFPLHF
15 TRBJ1-2 NA TRBV7-9 CASSSDMGVLYGYTF
12 TRBJ2-1 NA TRBV2 CARGGRRDEQFF
13 TRBJ1-4 NA TRBV29-1 CSVVTPRGEKLFF
14 TRBJ1-1 NA TRBV10-3 CAISESGLNTEAFF
13 TRBJ2-1 NA TRBV9 CASSLTGAHEQFF
15 TRBJ1-3 NA TRBV13 CASSRRAISGNTIYF
15 TRBJ1-5 NA TRBV27 CASSLIQGNNQPQHF
17 TRBJ1-1 NA TRBV7-9 CASSLSPIGGMNTEAFF
14 TRBJ2-1 NA TRBV6-5 CASSYQRDTAEQFF
15 TRBJ2-1 NA TRBV7-6 CASSAGTSGGNEQFF
14 TRBJ1-5 NA TRBV15 CATSRNSVHQPQHF
14 TRBJ1-5 NA TRBV7-9 CASSFGQGDQPQHF
19 TRBJ1-3 NA TRBV14 CASSQTTNGNLSSGNTIYF
15 TRBJ1-5 NA TRBV15 CATSRAQGYGQPQHF
14 TRBJ2-7 NA TRBV5-4 CASSGLGGGHEQYF
12 TRBJ1-1 few TRBV30 CAWSVTNTEAFF
13 TRBJ2-3 NA TRBV27 CASSFIGTDTQYF